Shown below are 31 T cell receptor beta chains from a single sample sequenced in a study of T-cell reconstitution after alpha-beta-depleted transplantation in children. TCRbeta library preparation incorporated unique molecular identifiers. TCRdb reprocessed the PCR reads via MiXCR and lists one record per CDR3 protein. The data show a few hundred thousand distinct CDR3 sequences, over 9% seen once. Sequenced here: PBMCs from the stem cell graft donor, sampled from the stem cell graft. Every receptor here comes from a human donor who donated a stem cell graft to a child with acute lymphoblastic leukemia.

The chain couples TRBV12-3 or TRBV12-4 to TRBJ2-1, with D perhaps TRBD1 or TRBD2 (5 bases each). This CDR3 has 16 amino acids. The V end was cut by 3 bases, the J end by 4 bases, with 16 bases between. CDR3 sequence: CASSFAFRDGYNEQFF. Here the CDR3 DNA reads TGTGCCAGCAGTTTCGCGTTCCGGGACGGATACAATGAGCAGTTCTTC.

The rearrangement uses TRBV28 and TRBJ1-4; D may be TRBD1 (5 bases). The germline V gene encodes CDR1 MDHEN and CDR2 SYDVKM. This CDR3 has 16 residues. V was shortened by 5 bases and J by 8 bases, with 21 bases between the two germline ends. CDR3 sequence reads: CASSRYSGSTGEKLFF. Written as DNA, the CDR3 is TGTGCCAGCAGTCGATATTCAGGGTCCACGGGCGAAAAACTGTTTTTT.

This clonotype was seen only a few times. The CDR3 loop reads CAISERTASSTDTQYF. The CDR3 DNA reads as TGTGCCATCAGTGAGCGGACAGCTTCTAGCACAGATACGCAGTATTTT. V gene TRBV10-3 combines with J gene TRBJ2-3, with D perhaps matching TRBD1 (6 bases). Germline values: CDR1 ENHRY, CDR2 SYGVKD. Trimming removed 2 bases at V and 0 bases at J, with 12 bases between. The CDR3 length is 16 residues.

The chain carries TRBV5-1 and TRBJ2-7; a weak D match, TRBD1 (6 bases). Looked up from germline, CDR1 is SGHRS and CDR2 is YFSETQ. The CDR3 consists of 14 residues. The V and J ends lost 2 bases and 2 bases respectively, with 11 bases between them. CDR3 protein: CASSLQGAPYEQYF. The CDR3 nucleotides are TGCGCCAGCAGCTTACAGGGAGCTCCCTACGAGCAGTACTTC.

This chain links TRBV5-1 with TRBJ1-1; D is uncertain. Germline assignment: CDR1 SGHRS and CDR2 YFSETQ. The V end lost 4 bases, the J end lost 1 base, and 8 bases lay between the germline ends. This CDR3 has 13 amino acids. The CDR3 sequence: CASSVDGNTEAFF. The CDR3 coding sequence is TGCGCCAGCAGCGTGGACGGGAACACTGAAGCTTTCTTT. Filled out from reference TRBV5-1 and TRBJ1-1, the complete variable domain reads KAGVTQTPRYLIKTRGQQVTLSCSPISGHRSVSWYQQTPGQGLQFLFEYFSETQRNKGNFPGRFSGRQFSNSRSEMNVSTLELGDSALYLCASSVDGNTEAFFGQGTRLTVV.

The V call is TRBV7-9, the J call TRBJ2-5; 12 nucleotides match TRBD2. Germline CDR1 is SEHNR and CDR2 is FQNEAQ (reference sequence). The CDR3 runs 15 residues. With 5 bases clipped from V and 4 bases from J, the junction kept 5 bases outside the gene matches. Here the CDR3 DNA reads TGTGCCAGCAGCCTACTAGCGGGAGGAGGAGAGACCCAGTACTTC. This translates into CASSLLAGGGETQYF. Using reference TRBV7-9 and TRBJ2-5 for the parts outside the CDR3, the full variable domain is DTGVSQNPRHKITKRGQNVTFRCDPISEHNRLYWYRQTLGQGPEFLTYFQNEAQLEKSRLLSDRFSAERPKGSFSTLEIQRTEQGDSAMYLCASSLLAGGGETQYFGPGTRLLVL.

The chain links TRBV5-1 to TRBJ2-1, with TRBD2 matching over 10 bases. The V gene's germline CDR1 is SGHRS and CDR2 YFSETQ. Trimming removed 2 bases from V and 2 bases from J; junction bases left unmatched: 1. The CDR3 is 15 residues long. CDR3 residues: CASSFTSGTYNEQFF. CDR3 DNA sequence: TGCGCCAGCAGCTTCACTAGCGGGACCTACAATGAGCAGTTCTTC.

The chain is built from TRBV2 and TRBJ2-1; D possibly corresponds to TRBD2 (6 bases). The germline V gene encodes CDR1 SNHLY and CDR2 FYNNEI. V dropped 7 bases and J dropped 0 bases, with 13 bases sitting between them. CDR3 length: 15 amino acids. The CDR3 nucleotides read TGTGCCAGCATGGAGTTGGGGGGCTCCTACAATGAGCAGTTCTTC. This sequence encodes CASMELGGSYNEQFF.

There are a few counts of this clonotype. V gene TRBV6-2 or TRBV6-3 combines with J gene TRBJ2-7; 9 nucleotides line up with TRBD2. CDR3 length equals 16 residues. V lost 11 bases and J lost 4; bases outside the gene matches: 18. Looked up from germline, CDR1 is MNHEY and CDR2 is SVGEGT. The CDR3 is CACFPSAASGTYEQYF. DNA for the CDR3: TGTGCCTGCTTCCCTTCCGCCGCTAGCGGGACATACGAGCAGTACTTC.

The genes are TRBV27 and TRBJ2-7; D is possibly TRBD2 (6 bases). In germline, CDR1 is MNHEY, CDR2 SMNVEV (reference sequence). There are 13 residues in the CDR3. The ends were cut back, 6 bases at V and 4 bases at J, with 13 bases in the middle. CDR3 amino acids: CASRGLVNYEQYF. The DNA for the CDR3 is TGTGCCAGCAGGGGACTGGTTAATTACGAGCAGTACTTC.

This clonotype was found a few times. The chain couples TRBV4-3 to TRBJ2-7, with 10 bases that match TRBD1. CDR1 is LGHNA and CDR2 is YSLEER in the germline V gene. Losses at the gene ends were 3 bases for V and 2 bases for J; bases not matched to a gene: 7. CDR3 length: 16 amino acids. CDR3 loop: CASSHSGQGDPYEQYF. CDR3 nucleotides: TGCGCCAGCAGCCACTCTGGACAGGGGGACCCCTACGAGCAGTACTTC.

V and J are TRBV24-1 and TRBJ2-1; D is undetermined. V was shortened by 3 bases and J by 0 bases, with 8 bases between the two germline ends. Germline CDR1 reads KGHDR; CDR2 reads SFDVKD. There are 15 residues in the CDR3. The CDR3 sequence: CATSDRSHSYNEQFF. The CDR3 nucleotides read TGTGCCACCAGTGATCGATCGCACTCCTACAATGAGCAGTTCTTC.

This clonotype was recorded at least ten times. This chain uses TRBV7-9 with TRBJ2-3; 8 nucleotides agree with TRBD2. The CDR3 length is 14 residues. After removal of 9 bases from V and 3 bases from J, the junction contained 8 bases not matched to a gene. Germline CDR1 is SEHNR and CDR2 is FQNEAQ (reference sequence). Here the CDR3 reads CASFREGQTDTQYF. CDR3 nucleotide sequence: TGTGCCAGTTTTCGGGAGGGCCAGACAGATACGCAGTATTTT.

The chain combines TRBV29-1 with TRBJ2-1; maybe TRBD1 (5 bases). This CDR3 region has 13 residues. Germline lookup yields CDR1 SQVTM and CDR2 ANQGSEA. Trimming left V 4 bases short and J 7 bases short, with 14 bases between. The CDR3 here is CSVAKGLKNEQFF. CDR3 bases: TGCAGCGTTGCCAAGGGGTTGAAGAATGAGCAGTTCTTC.

CDR3 DNA sequence: TGCGCCAGCAGCTCTATGACAGGGGGCATCTACGAGCAGTACTTC. Encoded protein: CASSSMTGGIYEQYF. J is TRBJ2-7 and V is TRBV5-1, with TRBD1 matching 10 bases. V shed 3 bases, J shed 3 bases, and the junction held 6 bases outside the gene matches. The CDR3 has 15 residues. Germline assignment: CDR1 SGHRS and CDR2 YFSETQ.

This sequence joins TRBV7-9 and TRBJ2-7; D possibly corresponds to TRBD1 (6 bases). Germline CDR1 and CDR2: SEHNR and FQNEAQ (reference sequence). V lost 4 bases and J lost 4, with 17 bases in between. This CDR3 contains 15 residues. CDR3 in amino acids: CASSSSTGPPYEQYF. CDR3 coding DNA: TGTGCCAGCAGCTCTTCTACAGGGCCCCCTTACGAGCAGTACTTC.

J is TRBJ2-1 and V is TRBV6-2 or TRBV6-3; perhaps D is TRBD1 or TRBD2 (5 bases each). V was cut by 6 bases and J by 2 bases, with 11 bases left in between. The V gene's germline CDR1 is MNHEY and CDR2 SVGEGT. The CDR3 covers 14 residues. The CDR3, as DNA: TGTGCCAGCAGGAAACCGGGACCCTACAATGAGCAGTTCTTC. Translated: CASRKPGPYNEQFF.

The chain recombines TRBV7-2 with TRBJ2-7; D not resolved. CDR1 and CDR2 from the germline V gene are SGHTA and FQGNSA. CDR3 length: 14 residues. With 2 bases removed from V and 1 base from J, the gap between germline ends came to 9 bases. CDR3 DNA: TGTGCCAGCAGCTTAACGGCAGAATCCTACGAGCAGTACTTC. This codes for CASSLTAESYEQYF.

This clonotype was counted only a few times. This rearrangement joins TRBV6-5 to TRBJ2-2; D is unclear. The CDR3 extends over 13 amino acids. Germline-derived CDR1 and CDR2 are MNHEY and SVGAGI. V gave up 3 bases and J gave up 4 bases, with 6 bases separating them. CDR3 in DNA: TGTGCCAGCAGTTATTCTGCCACCGGGGAGCTGTTTTTT. Amino acids: CASSYSATGELFF.

This clonotype was counted many times. The chain couples TRBV7-3 to TRBJ1-2, with a weak D call TRBD1 (5 bases). The CDR3 consists of 15 residues. V was cut by 5 bases and J by 3 bases, with 16 bases left in between. The V gene's germline CDR1 is SGHTA and CDR2 FQGTGA. CDR3 in amino acids: CASSTGVGIDYGYTF. The DNA of the CDR3 is TGTGCCAGCAGCACAGGCGTAGGGATCGACTATGGCTACACCTTC.

In its sample, this clonotype was seen many times. This chain links TRBV7-2 with TRBJ2-7; TRBD2 matches at 7 bases. The V and J ends lost 2 bases and 0 bases, in that order; junction bases with no gene match: 4. This CDR3 region has 15 residues. The germline V gene encodes CDR1 SGHTA and CDR2 FQGNSA. CDR3 nucleotides: TGTGCCAGCAGCTTATTCAGCGGGACCTCCTACGAGCAGTACTTC. Residues: CASSLFSGTSYEQYF. The full variable domain, rest sourced from reference TRBV7-2 and TRBJ2-7, is GAGVSQSPSNKVTEKGKDVELRCDPISGHTALYWYRQSLGQGLEFLIYFQGNSAPDKSGLPSDRFSAERTGGSVSTLTIQRTQQEDSAVYLCASSLFSGTSYEQYFGPGTRLTVT.

The chain carries TRBV11-1 and TRBJ2-3; TRBD2 matches 14 bases. V gave up 2 bases and J gave up 4 bases; unmatched junction bases: 8. CDR3 length: 18 amino acids. Per germline, CDR1 SGHAT and CDR2 FQDESV (reference sequence). In DNA form, the CDR3 reads TGTGCCAGCAGCTTAACCGGGACTAGCGGGAGTAGCGCAGATACGCAGTATTTT. It codes for CASSLTGTSGSSADTQYF.

The table lists this clonotype with a few counts. The chain carries TRBV4-1 and TRBJ2-1; D is ambiguous. V lost 0 bases to trimming and J lost 0 bases, with 12 bases between them. The germline CDR1 and CDR2 sequences are MGHRA and YSYEKL. The CDR3 is made up of 17 amino acids. The CDR3 DNA follows: TGCGCCAGCAGCCAAGAGGGGTGGGCCAGCTCCTACAATGAGCAGTTCTTC. Its translation is CASSQEGWASSYNEQFF.

The chain links TRBV5-1 to TRBJ2-2; 7 nucleotides line up with TRBD1. V dropped 5 bases and J dropped 5; count of bases not matched to a gene: 6. The length of the CDR3 is 14 residues. Germline V lookup: CDR1 SGHRS, CDR2 YFSETQ. In DNA form, the CDR3 reads TGCGCCAGCAGACCACTGACAGGGACCGGGGAGCTGTTTTTT. Amino acid sequence: CASRPLTGTGELFF. Combining the CDR3 with reference TRBV5-1 and TRBJ2-2 gives the whole variable domain KAGVTQTPRYLIKTRGQQVTLSCSPISGHRSVSWYQQTPGQGLQFLFEYFSETQRNKGNFPGRFSGRQFSNSRSEMNVSTLELGDSALYLCASRPLTGTGELFFGEGSRLTVL.

This clonotype was counted a few times. The chain uses TRBV5-1 and TRBJ1-1; unclear D gene. CDR1 is SGHRS, CDR2 YFSETQ, per germline. This CDR3 contains 16 residues. The germline V and J ends were trimmed by 4 bases and 1 base, with 17 bases remaining between them. The DNA for the CDR3 is TGCGCCAGCAGCCTCGGGCAGATATCTAGGAACACTGAAGCTTTCTTT. It specifies CASSLGQISRNTEAFF.

The chain combines TRBV5-1 with TRBJ1-2; D uncertain. Between the trimmed V and J ends, which lost 2 bases and 2 bases, there was a span of 4 bases. Germline values: CDR1 SGHRS, CDR2 YFSETQ. This CDR3 comprises 12 residues. The CDR3 reads CASSLQNYGYTF. Here the CDR3 DNA reads TGCGCCAGCAGCTTACAGAACTATGGCTACACCTTC.

The sample holds a few counts of this clonotype. The V and J genes are TRBV6-2 or TRBV6-3 and TRBJ2-5; the D gene is possibly TRBD1 (6 bases). The CDR3 covers 14 residues. V was pared by 5 bases and J by 1 base, with 11 bases between. The germline V gene encodes CDR1 MNHEY and CDR2 SVGEGT. The CDR3 region is CASSLRTAQETQYF. The CDR3 bases are TGTGCCAGCAGTCTTCGGACAGCCCAAGAGACCCAGTACTTC.

This clonotype occurred a few times. V gene TRBV5-6 combines with J gene TRBJ2-5, with 8 bases identical to TRBD1. The CDR3 has 13 residues. The germline CDR1 and CDR2 sequences are SGHDT and YYEEEE. V shed 4 bases and J 5 bases; nucleotides not matched to a gene: 4. The CDR3 DNA follows: TGTGCCAGCAGCCAGGGGGCAATGGAGACCCAGTACTTC. It codes for CASSQGAMETQYF.

V and J are TRBV4-3 and TRBJ2-7; 7 bases map to TRBD2. The CDR3 spans 15 residues. The germline V gene encodes CDR1 LGHNA and CDR2 YSLEER. V gave up 0 bases and J gave up 2 bases; unmatched junction bases: 4. CDR3 bases: TGCGCCAGCAGCCAAGACACGGGAGGTCCCTACGAGCAGTACTTC. Translation: CASSQDTGGPYEQYF.

The J gene is TRBJ1-6, the V gene TRBV20-1, with a tentative D call TRBD1 (5 bases). Germline CDR1 and CDR2: DFQATT and SNEGSKA (reference sequence). The CDR3 totals 12 residues. The V end was cut by 6 bases, the J end by 9 bases, with 12 bases between. Here the CDR3 reads CSASVGTSPLHF. The CDR3 region has the DNA TGCAGTGCAAGTGTGGGGACTTCACCCCTCCACTTT.

This clonotype showed up many times. This chain joins TRBV19 and TRBJ2-2; D ambiguous. The CDR3 runs to 13 residues. The germline CDR1 and CDR2 sequences are LNHDA and SQIVND (reference sequence). Trimming removed 7 bases at V and 3 bases at J, with 9 bases between. CDR3: CASNVRDTGELFF. CDR3 nucleotide sequence: TGTGCCAGTAATGTAAGGGACACCGGGGAGCTGTTTTTT.